This T cell receptor beta chain is from a study of blood T cell repertoires in COVID-19. The germline V gene has CDR1 SGHAT and CDR2 FQNNGV. Trimming took off 5 bases at V and 1 base at J, with 14 bases between the two ends. The CDR3 runs to 15 residues. Source study methods: Estimation of nucleated cell counts was performed using reference gene primer amplification. This table comes from immunoSEQ multiplex PCR, and its TCRdb copy is limited to in-frame clones, with some not included. From that table come the V and J calls and clone size; the DNA was used to work out D and trimming. The data contain 200,000 or so clones, about 84% of them seen just once; the ten biggest clones take up 1.5% to 2%. Ages ranged from about 18 to 89 years, with residence in fewer than 25 US areas.

Sequences were obtained from PBMCs or T cells enriched from blood (not recorded which). The TCR was taken from a man aged 55 to 70 who had recovered from COVID-19. The genes are TRBV11-2 and TRBJ2-5; TRBD1 is a possible D gene (5 bases). Here the CDR3 reads CASSPLGQGQETQYF. CDR3 nucleotide sequence: TGTGCCAGCAGCCCCTTAGGTCAGGGCCAAGAGACCCAGTACTTC.